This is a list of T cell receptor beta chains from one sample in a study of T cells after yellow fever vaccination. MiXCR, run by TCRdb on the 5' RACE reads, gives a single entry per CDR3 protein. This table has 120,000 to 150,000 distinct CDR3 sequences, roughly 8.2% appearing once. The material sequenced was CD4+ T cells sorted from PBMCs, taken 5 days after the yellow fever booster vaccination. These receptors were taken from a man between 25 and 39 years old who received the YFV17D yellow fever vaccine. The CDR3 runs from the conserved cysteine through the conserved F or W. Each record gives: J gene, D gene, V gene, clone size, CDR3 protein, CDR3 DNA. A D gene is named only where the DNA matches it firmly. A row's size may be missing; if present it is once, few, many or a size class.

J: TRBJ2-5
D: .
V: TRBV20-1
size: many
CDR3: CSPLILETQYF
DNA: TGCAGTCCACTAATCTTAGAGACCCAGTACTTC

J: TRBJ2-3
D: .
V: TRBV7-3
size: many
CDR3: CASSLRGVGDTQYF
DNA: TGTGCCAGCAGCTTGAGGGGTGTTGGAGATACGCAGTATTTT

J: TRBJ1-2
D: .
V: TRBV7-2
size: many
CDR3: CASSLAAGNGYTF
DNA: TGTGCCAGCAGCTTAGCTGCAGGGAATGGCTACACCTTC

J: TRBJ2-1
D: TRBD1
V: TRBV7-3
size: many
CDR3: CASSPGTVNYNEQFF
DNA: TGTGCCAGCAGCCCCGGGACAGTAAATTACAATGAGCAGTTCTTC

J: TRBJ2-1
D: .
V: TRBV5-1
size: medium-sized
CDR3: CASTTGAWTGSYNEQFF
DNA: TGCGCCAGCACCACTGGGGCCTGGACTGGGTCCTACAATGAGCAGTTCTTC

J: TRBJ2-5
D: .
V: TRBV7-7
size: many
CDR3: CASSRKPGETQYF
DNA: TGTGCCAGCAGCCGCAAACCGGGGGAGACCCAGTACTTC

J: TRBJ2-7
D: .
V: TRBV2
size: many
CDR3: CASRGLISYEQYF
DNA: TGTGCCAGCAGGGGACTGATCTCCTACGAGCAGTACTTC

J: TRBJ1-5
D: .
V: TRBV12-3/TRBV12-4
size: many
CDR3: CASRPGGLGNQPQHF
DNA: TGTGCCAGCAGACCTGGGGGGCTGGGCAATCAGCCCCAGCATTTT

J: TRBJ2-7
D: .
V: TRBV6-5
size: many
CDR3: CASRRGRHSYEQYF
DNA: TGTGCCAGCCGCCGGGGACGACATTCCTACGAGCAGTACTTC

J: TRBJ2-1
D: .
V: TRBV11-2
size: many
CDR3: CASTLKQVPYNEQFF
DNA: TGTGCCAGCACCTTAAAACAGGTGCCTTACAATGAGCAGTTCTTC

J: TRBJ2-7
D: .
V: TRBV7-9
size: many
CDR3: CASSSRLLGSRAYEQYF
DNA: TGTGCCAGCAGCTCGCGACTCTTGGGAAGCAGGGCCTACGAGCAGTACTTC

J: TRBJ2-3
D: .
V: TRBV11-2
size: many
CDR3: CASSPGTLHTDTQYF
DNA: TGTGCCAGCAGCCCCGGGACGCTACACACAGATACGCAGTATTTT

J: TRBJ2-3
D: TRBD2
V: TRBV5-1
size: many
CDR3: CASSPGGDTQYF
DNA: TGTGCCAGCAGCCCGGGGGGAGATACGCAGTATTTT

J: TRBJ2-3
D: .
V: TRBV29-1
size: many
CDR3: CSGQGGYPSTDTQYF
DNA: TGCAGCGGGCAGGGGGGATACCCTAGCACAGATACGCAGTATTTT

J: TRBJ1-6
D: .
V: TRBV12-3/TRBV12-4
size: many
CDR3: CASTGMGYNSPLHF
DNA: TGTGCCAGCACCGGGATGGGTTATAATTCACCCCTCCACTTT

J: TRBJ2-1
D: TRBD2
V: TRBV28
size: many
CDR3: CASTLATSRYNEQFF
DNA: TGTGCCAGCACCCTAGCGACTAGCCGGTACAATGAGCAGTTCTTC

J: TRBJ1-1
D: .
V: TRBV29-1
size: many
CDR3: CSVAQGRNTEAFF
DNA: TGCAGCGTTGCACAGGGAAGGAACACTGAAGCTTTCTTT

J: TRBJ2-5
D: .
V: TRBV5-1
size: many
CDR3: CASSLAGDETQYF
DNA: TGCGCCAGCAGCTTGGCGGGGGACGAGACCCAGTACTTC

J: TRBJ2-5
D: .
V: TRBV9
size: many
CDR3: CASSVSGVMETQYF
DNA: TGTGCCAGCAGCGTCTCAGGGGTTATGGAGACCCAGTACTTC

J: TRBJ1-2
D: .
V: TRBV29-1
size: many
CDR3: CSVVSGQLGYTF
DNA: TGCAGCGTTGTTTCCGGGCAATTGGGCTACACCTTC

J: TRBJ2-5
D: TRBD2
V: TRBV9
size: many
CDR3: CASSTTSGKETQYF
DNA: TGTGCCAGCAGCACTACTAGCGGGAAAGAGACCCAGTACTTC

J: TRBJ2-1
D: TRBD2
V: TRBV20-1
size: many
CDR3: CSARGSGRYMNEQFF
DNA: TGCAGTGCTAGGGGTAGCGGGAGATATATGAATGAGCAGTTCTTC

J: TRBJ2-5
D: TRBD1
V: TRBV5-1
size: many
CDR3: CASSFLYQGAVEETQYF
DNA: TGCGCCAGCAGCTTTCTTTACCAGGGGGCCGTAGAGGAGACCCAGTACTTC

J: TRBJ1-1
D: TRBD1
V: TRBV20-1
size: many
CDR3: CSARDRLNTEAFF
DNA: TGCAGTGCTCGGGACAGGCTGAACACTGAAGCTTTCTTT

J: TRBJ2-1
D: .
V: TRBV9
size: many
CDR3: CASSTYYLSSYNEQFF
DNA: TGTGCCAGCAGCACCTACTACCTGAGCTCCTACAATGAGCAGTTCTTC

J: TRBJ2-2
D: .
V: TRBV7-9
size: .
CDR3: CASSFIPLSESTGELFF
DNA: TGTGCCAGCAGCTTCATACCTCTGTCGGAGAGCACCGGGGAGCTGTTTTTT

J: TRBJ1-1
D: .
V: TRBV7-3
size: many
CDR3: CASSPFPNTEAFF
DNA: TGTGCCAGCAGCCCCTTCCCGAACACTGAAGCTTTCTTT

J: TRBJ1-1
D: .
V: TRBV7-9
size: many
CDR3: CASSLPTEFEAFF
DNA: TGTGCCAGCAGCTTGCCTACCGAGTTTGAAGCTTTCTTT

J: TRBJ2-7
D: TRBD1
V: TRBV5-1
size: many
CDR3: CASSARDSTYEQYF
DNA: TGCGCCAGCAGCGCACGGGACAGTACCTACGAGCAGTACTTC

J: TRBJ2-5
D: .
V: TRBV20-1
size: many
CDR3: CSSQETRGLETQYF
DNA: TGCAGTTCCCAGGAGACTAGGGGGCTGGAGACCCAGTACTTC

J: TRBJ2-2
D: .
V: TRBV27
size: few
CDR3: CASRQTLVGSRELFF
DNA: TGTGCCAGCAGACAAACCTTAGTTGGTAGCCGGGAGCTGTTTTTT

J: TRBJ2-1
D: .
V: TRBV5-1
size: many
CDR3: CASSLVVSHYNEQFF
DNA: TGCGCCAGCAGCTTGGTTGTTAGCCATTACAATGAGCAGTTCTTC

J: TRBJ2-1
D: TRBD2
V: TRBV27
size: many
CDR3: CASSLFLAGGHNEQFF
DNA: TGTGCCAGCAGTTTATTCCTAGCGGGCGGTCACAATGAGCAGTTCTTC

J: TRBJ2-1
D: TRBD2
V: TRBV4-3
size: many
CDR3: CASSQWLAGNYNEQFF
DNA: TGCGCCAGCAGCCAATGGCTAGCGGGGAACTACAATGAGCAGTTCTTC

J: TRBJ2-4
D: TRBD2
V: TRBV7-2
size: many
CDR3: CASSWGSSGTMGYF
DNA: TGTGCCAGCAGCTGGGGCTCTAGCGGGACGATGGGGTACTTC

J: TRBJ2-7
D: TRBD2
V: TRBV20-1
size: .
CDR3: CSARSSTSGGSYEQYF
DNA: TGCAGTGCTAGATCCTCGACTAGCGGAGGATCCTACGAGCAGTACTTC

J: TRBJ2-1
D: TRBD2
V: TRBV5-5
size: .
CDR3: CASSRLLASDEQF
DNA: TGTGCCAGCAGCCGTCTACTAGCGTCGGATGAGCAGTTC

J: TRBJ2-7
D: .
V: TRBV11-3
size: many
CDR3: CASSLDGYEQYF
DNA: TGTGCCAGCAGCTTAGACGGCTACGAGCAGTACTTC

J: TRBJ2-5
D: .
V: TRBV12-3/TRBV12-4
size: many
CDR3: CASSLAVETQYF
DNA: TGTGCCAGCAGTTTAGCGGTAGAGACCCAGTACTTC

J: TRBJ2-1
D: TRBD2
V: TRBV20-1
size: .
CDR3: CCARDARTSGRRDEQFF
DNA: TGCTGTGCTAGAGATGCCCGGACTAGCGGGAGGAGGGATGAGCAGTTCTTC